This is a list of T cell receptor beta chains from one sample in a study of cytomegalovirus exposure and HLA in healthy donors. The method was immunoSEQ multiplex PCR; TCRdb's version includes in-frame clones alone and lacks a portion of them. Of some 110,000 clones in the sample, around 89% were seen once. The sample taken for sequencing was PBMCs. Source of these receptors: a woman aged 18-35 years in good health and CMV-seropositive. CDR3s include the opening cysteine and the closing phenylalanine or tryptophan. Fields, in order: J gene, D gene, V gene, clone size, CDR3 DNA, CDR3 protein. The D gene is left open where the match is weak. Size is stated for part of the rows, as once, few or many counts, or as a class when the clone is expanded.

TRBJ2-3 | TRBD2 | TRBV7-2 | once | TGTGCCAGCAGCCAAGGACTAGCGGATCGGAGGATTACGCAGTATTTT | CASSQGLADRRITQYF
TRBJ1-5 | TRBD1 | TRBV27 | NA | TGTGCCAGCAGTTCGTCGACAGGGAATCAGCCCCAGCATTTT | CASSSSTGNQPQHF
TRBJ2-7 | NA | TRBV21-1 | few | TGTGCCAGCAGACTCTACGAGCAGTACTTC | CASRLYEQYF
TRBJ2-7 | TRBD2 | TRBV11-2 | NA | TGTGCCAGCAGCTTAGGAGCGGGGGCCCTCGAGCAGTACTTC | CASSLGAGALEQYF
TRBJ2-2 | TRBD1 | TRBV27 | NA | TGTGCCACCTCCCGGACAGGGTACACCGGGGAGCTGTTTTTT | CATSRTGYTGELFF
TRBJ2-1 | TRBD2 | TRBV11-2 | NA | TGTGCCAGCAGCTTAGAGGGTAGCGGGGGGGCCGTAGACAATGAGCAGTTCTTC | CASSLEGSGGAVDNEQFF
TRBJ2-1 | NA | TRBV7-9 | NA | TGTGCCAGCAGCTTATCATACAGTGAGCAGTTCTTC | CASSLSYSEQFF
TRBJ1-1 | NA | TRBV27 | NA | TGTGCCAGCAGTTGGGGGGGCGCGGACACTGAAGCTTTCTTT | CASSWGGADTEAFF
TRBJ2-2 | TRBD1 | TRBV6-5 | NA | TGTGCCAGCAGTTACCTTCGGACAGGAAATACCGGGGAGCTGTTTTTT | CASSYLRTGNTGELFF
TRBJ2-5 | TRBD2 | TRBV11-2 | NA | TGTGCCAGCAGCTTGGGGTCAACTAGCGGGGGCCAAGAGACCCAGTACTTC | CASSLGSTSGGQETQYF
TRBJ2-7 | NA | TRBV7-9 | NA | TGTGCCAGCAGCTTACGGGCAGGGGAGCAGAACGAGCAGTACTTC | CASSLRAGEQNEQYF
TRBJ1-2 | NA | TRBV2 | few | TGTGCCAGCAGTGGAGGACTATGGGGCTATGGCTACACCTTC | CASSGGLWGYGYTF
TRBJ1-4 | NA | TRBV6-5 | once | TGTGCCAGCAGTTTGGGGGCGCGGGAAAAACTGTTTTTT | CASSLGAREKLFF
TRBJ2-3 | TRBD2 | TRBV9 | NA | TGTGCCAGCAGCCCAGGACTAGCGGGGGGAGATACGCAGTATTTT | CASSPGLAGGDTQYF
TRBJ2-2 | TRBD1 | TRBV5-4 | NA | TGTGCCAGCAGCCTCCGGGACAGGGGGACCGGGGAGCTGTTTTTT | CASSLRDRGTGELFF
TRBJ1-5 | NA | TRBV19 | NA | TGTGCCAGTAGGGGAATGGGGTACGGAGGGGCTTATAGCAATCAGCCCCAGCATTTT | CASRGMGYGGAYSNQPQHF
TRBJ1-1 | TRBD1 | TRBV18 | NA | TGTGCCAGCTCACTAAAGGACAGGGGGGGCGAAGCTTTCTTT | CASSLKDRGGEAFF
TRBJ2-1 | NA | TRBV7-9 | NA | TGTGCCAGCAGCTTACATTTGAATGAGCAGTTCTTC | CASSLHLNEQFF
TRBJ2-5 | NA | TRBV5-6 | once | TGTGCCAGCAGCTTGGCCGCAGGGTTAGAGACCCAGTACTTC | CASSLAAGLETQYF
TRBJ1-2 | NA | TRBV29-1 | NA | TGCAGCGTCCAAAAGGGGTGGCGTGGTGGCTACACCTTC | CSVQKGWRGGYTF
TRBJ1-1 | TRBD1 | TRBV6-5 | NA | TGTGCCAGCCGCCTAAGGGGGCAGGGGAAGACTGAAGCTTTCTTT | CASRLRGQGKTEAFF
TRBJ1-2 | TRBD1 | TRBV6-5 | NA | TGTGCCAGCAGTCAAACAGGGGGAAGCTATGGCTACACCTTC | CASSQTGGSYGYTF
TRBJ1-1 | NA | TRBV29-1 | NA | TGCAGCGTGGACAGTGGCGGTACTGAAGCTTTCTTT | CSVDSGGTEAFF
TRBJ2-5 | NA | TRBV27 | NA | TGTGCCAGCAGTTTATTAGCTGGAGAGACCCAGTACTTC | CASSLLAGETQYF
TRBJ2-7 | TRBD1 | TRBV7-9 | few | TGTGCCAGCAGCTCCCAGACAGGGAATCGGGACGAGCAGTACTTC | CASSSQTGNRDEQYF
TRBJ2-1 | TRBD1 | TRBV7-8 | NA | TGTGCCAGCAGCTTACGGGACAGGGGGCGGTACAATGAGCAGTTCTTC | CASSLRDRGRYNEQFF
TRBJ2-1 | NA | TRBV6-1 | once | TGTGCCAGCAGTGAAGGTAGGGGTACTGAGCAGTTCTTC | CASSEGRGTEQFF
TRBJ1-1 | NA | TRBV29-1 | NA | NA | CSVGAGTFF
TRBJ2-2 | TRBD2 | TRBV7-7 | NA | TGTGCTAGCAAGAGCGGGGGGCCCGGGGAGCTGTTTTTT | CASKSGGPGELFF
TRBJ1-5 | TRBD1 | TRBV23-1 | NA | TGCGCCAGCAGTCATTGGACAGGGGTTAGGAGCAATCAGCCCCAGCATTTT | CASSHWTGVRSNQPQHF
TRBJ2-2 | TRBD1 | TRBV4-1 | once | TGCGCCAGCAGCCAAACCTTCCCCGGACAGGGATCGTACGGGGAGCTGTTTTTT | CASSQTFPGQGSYGELFF
TRBJ2-5 | NA | TRBV27 | NA | TGTGCCAGCAGCCGCACAGGGTCGGAGACCCAGTACTTC | CASSRTGSETQYF
TRBJ2-6 | NA | TRBV15 | NA | TGTGCCACCAGCAGAGAAGGGGGCTCTGGGGCCAACGTCCTGACTTTC | CATSREGGSGANVLTF
TRBJ2-3 | NA | TRBV19 | NA | TGTGCCAGTAGTCCAGGACAGTCCACAGATACGCAGTATTTT | CASSPGQSTDTQYF
TRBJ2-3 | NA | TRBV2 | NA | TGTGCCAGCAGTGGAGGGTTAAGCACAGATACGCAGTATTTT | CASSGGLSTDTQYF
TRBJ2-7 | NA | TRBV25-1 | NA | TGTGCCAGCAGTGACGGGAGATTTGACGAGCAGTACTTC | CASSDGRFDEQYF
TRBJ2-7 | NA | TRBV5-4 | NA | TGTGCCAGCAGCTTGAGATTGATGGCGGTCTCCTACGAGCAGTACTTC | CASSLRLMAVSYEQYF
TRBJ2-1 | NA | TRBV19 | once | TGTGCCAGTAGTATAGGACTGGGCTCCTACAATGAGCAGTTCTTC | CASSIGLGSYNEQFF
TRBJ1-5 | NA | TRBV7-9 | NA | TGTGCCAGCAGCCTTACCGGGACTTCAGATCAGCCCCAGCATTTT | CASSLTGTSDQPQHF
TRBJ1-6 | NA | TRBV28 | few | TGTGCCAGCAGCCGAGAGGGTGATTCACCCCTCCACTTT | CASSREGDSPLHF
TRBJ1-2 | TRBD1 | TRBV27 | NA | TGTGCCAGCACTTCTCTGGGACAGCAGGGGGGCTACACCTTC | CASTSLGQQGGYTF
TRBJ1-2 | TRBD1 | TRBV5-6 | NA | TGTGCCAGCAGCTTCTCGGAGACAGGGGATGACTATGGCTACACCTTC | CASSFSETGDDYGYTF
TRBJ1-3 | TRBD1 | TRBV11-2 | NA | TGTGCCAGCAGCTTAGAGGCGGGACAGCGGCCCTGGACTGGAAACACCATATATTTT | CASSLEAGQRPWTGNTIYF
TRBJ1-1 | TRBD1 | TRBV6-6 | NA | TGTGCCAGCAGCTCTCGACAGGGGCCACTGAACACTGAAGCTTTCTTT | CASSSRQGPLNTEAFF
TRBJ1-1 | NA | TRBV9 | NA | TGTGCCAGCAGCCCCGGGGGTAACACTGAAGCTTTCTTT | CASSPGGNTEAFF
TRBJ1-1 | NA | TRBV5-4 | NA | TGTGCCAGCAGCCCACAGGGAGTCGGTACTGAAGCTTTCTTT | CASSPQGVGTEAFF
TRBJ2-5 | NA | TRBV4-1 | NA | TGCGCCAGCAGCCAACACCCCCTTAGGGGGACTACTAAAGAGACCCAGTACTTC | CASSQHPLRGTTKETQYF
TRBJ2-3 | TRBD2 | TRBV5-4 | once | TGTGCCAGCAGCTTGACTCCACTAGCGGGGTCGAATACGCAGTATTTT | CASSLTPLAGSNTQYF
TRBJ1-1 | TRBD1 | TRBV9 | NA | TGTGCCAGCAGCGGGCAGGGGGCCGGGAACACTGAAGCTTTCTTT | CASSGQGAGNTEAFF
TRBJ2-7 | TRBD1 | TRBV27 | once | TGTGCCAGCAGTTCCACAGGGGGCGAGCAGTACTTC | CASSSTGGEQYF
TRBJ2-3 | NA | TRBV6-5 | once | TGTGCCAGCAGTTGGGAGACTAGCACAGATACGCAGTATTTT | CASSWETSTDTQYF
TRBJ2-3 | TRBD2 | TRBV28 | NA | TGTGCCAGCAGTACTAGCGGGGGGGTACGTACGCAGTATTTT | CASSTSGGVRTQYF
TRBJ2-1 | NA | TRBV7-2 | NA | TGTGCCAGCAGCTTCGCTAGGGAGGCCTATATGCTCAATGAGCAGTTCTTC | CASSFAREAYMLNEQFF